In this sample, the clone carrying this T cell receptor (beta chain) turned up many times. The target antigen is unknown. Trimming left V 4 bases short and J 1 base short, with 10 bases between. The CDR3 totals 14 residues. MiXCR was run by TCRdb on the RT-PCR reads, yielding one entry per CDR3 protein. The sample lists 500,000 to 550,000 distinct CDR3 sequences; 6% to 9% were seen once. This sample is drawn from a study of response to subunit inactivated influenza vaccine. Findings and limits, study-wide: There was a suggestion from the authors that each seasonal influenza vaccination recruits few new T cells.

The specimen comprised PBMCs from blood, sampled roughly 24 months after vaccination. The clonotype was recovered from a man between 50 and 69 years old who received an inactivated influenza vaccine. The rearrangement links TRBV12-3 or TRBV12-4 to TRBJ1-1; D is possibly TRBD1 (6 bases). The CDR3 DNA is TGTGCCAGCAGTTCCCGGGGGCAGAACACTGAAGCTTTCTTT. The encoded protein is CASSSRGQNTEAFF.